This T cell receptor (beta chain) was found in a study of T cell clones after liver transplantation. The overall study: Subjects received no induction therapy and standard immunosuppression until randomization at 12-24 months post-transplant.

Here immunoSEQ multiplex PCR was the method, and the copy in TCRdb shows in-frame clones only, minus some. The sample carries 40,000 to 65,000 clones, 70% to 85% recorded once. To note about this clone: No antigen is known for it.

The CDR3 spans 15 residues. The germline CDR1 and CDR2 sequences are SGHTA and FQGNSA. Unmatched junction bases numbered 9, after V lost 6 bases and J lost 5 bases. Overall study results and limits: Low donor cell numbers restricted donor-reactive repertoire measurement in two subjects. Graft donor-reactive T cells possibly entered the graft instead of undergoing deletion.

Thawed unstimulated PBMCs were FACS-sorted by CD3, CD4 and CD8 into two populations. The sample in question was CD4+ T cells from blood, obtained before liver transplant. The receptor comes from a human donor who received a liver transplant. The V call is TRBV7-2, the J call TRBJ2-5, with 10 bases lining up with TRBD2. CDR3 protein: CASRPAGGPWETQYF. Written as DNA, the CDR3 is TGTGCCAGCAGGCCAGCGGGGGGGCCTTGGGAGACCCAGTACTTC. The complete variable domain, with remaining parts taken from reference TRBV7-2 and TRBJ2-5, reads GAGVSQSPSNKVTEKGKDVELRCDPISGHTALYWYRQSLGQGLEFLIYFQGNSAPDKSGLPSDRFSAERTGGSVSTLTIQRTQQEDSAVYLCASRPAGGPWETQYFGPGTRLLVL.